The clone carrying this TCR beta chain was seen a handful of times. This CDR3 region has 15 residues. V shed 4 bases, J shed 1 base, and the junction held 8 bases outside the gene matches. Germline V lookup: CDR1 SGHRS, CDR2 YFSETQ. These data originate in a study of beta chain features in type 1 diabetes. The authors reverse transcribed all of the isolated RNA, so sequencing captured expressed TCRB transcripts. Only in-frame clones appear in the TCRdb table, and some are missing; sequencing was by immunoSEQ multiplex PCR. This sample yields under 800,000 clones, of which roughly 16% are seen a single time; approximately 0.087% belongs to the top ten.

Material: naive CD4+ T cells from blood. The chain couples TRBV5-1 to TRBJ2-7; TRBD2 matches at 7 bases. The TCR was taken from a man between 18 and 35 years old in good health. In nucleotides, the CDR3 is TGCGCCAGCAGCGAGCGGGACCGACTATCCTACGAGCAGTACTTC. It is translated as CASSERDRLSYEQYF.